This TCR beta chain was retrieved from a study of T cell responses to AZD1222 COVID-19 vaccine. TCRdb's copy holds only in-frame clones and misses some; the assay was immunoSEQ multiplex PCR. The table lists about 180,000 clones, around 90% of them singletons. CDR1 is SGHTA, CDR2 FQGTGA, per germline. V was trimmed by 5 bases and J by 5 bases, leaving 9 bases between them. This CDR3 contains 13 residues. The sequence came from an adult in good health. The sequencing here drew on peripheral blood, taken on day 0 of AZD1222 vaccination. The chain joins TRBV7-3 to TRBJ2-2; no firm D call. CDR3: CASSATPTGELFF. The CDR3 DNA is TGTGCCAGCAGCGCCACGCCTACCGGGGAGCTGTTTTTT. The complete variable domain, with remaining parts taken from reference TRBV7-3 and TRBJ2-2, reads GAGVSQTPSNKVTEKGKYVELRCDPISGHTALYWYRQSLGQGPEFLIYFQGTGAADDSGLPNDRFFAVRPEGSVSTLKIQRTERGDSAVYLCASSATPTGELFFGEGSRLTVL.